These 28 T cell receptor beta chains originate from one sample sequenced in a study of T cells in Graves' hyperthyroidism and ophthalmopathy (dated by TCRdb to about 2019). The library was built by means of multiplex PCR. TCRdb shows the sequencer as Illumina HiSeq 2000. The TCR beta CDR3 regions were amplified from RNA transcripts. The first round of RT-PCR for the TCR CDR3 was performed with the HTBI primer set and the Qiagen OneStep RT-PCR kit. TCRdb reprocessing: public reads trimmed at Q25 with fastp, clones called with MiXCR, in-frame beta chains kept. CDR3 protein duplicates are merged, each entry listing the most common genes and DNA. For this sample the table gives a few hundred thousand distinct CDR3 sequences, of which roughly 15% were detected only once. Around a fifth of the sample goes to the ten largest clones. What was sequenced was blood. The receptors stem from a woman aged 25 to 39 with Graves' ophthalmopathy.

This clonotype was counted ten times or more. The rearrangement joins TRBV6-1 to TRBJ1-5, with 7 bases aligning to TRBD1. V shed 4 bases, J shed 2 bases, and the junction held 5 bases outside the gene matches. This CDR3 contains 15 residues. Germline CDR1 MNHNS, CDR2 SASEGT. The CDR3 region is CASSGDSAGNQPQHF. CDR3 bases: TGTGCCAGCAGTGGGGACAGTGCGGGCAATCAGCCCCAGCATTTT.

The chain employs TRBV11-2 and TRBJ2-3; 11 bases map to TRBD2. Germline V gene data show CDR1 as SGHAT and CDR2 as FQNNGV. V lost 5 bases, J lost 6 bases, and 10 bases stayed unmatched. This CDR3 is built from 16 residues. This CDR3 is CASSLRGLAVPDTQYF. CDR3 sequence (DNA): TGTGCCAGCAGCCTCCGGGGACTAGCGGTACCGGATACGCAGTATTTT.

This clonotype has more than one count but fewer than ten. The J gene is TRBJ1-4, the V gene TRBV27; no clear D. Germline CDR1 is MNHEY and CDR2 is SMNVEV (reference sequence). CDR3 size: 16 residues. The V and J ends lost 3 bases and 0 bases respectively, with 11 bases between them. In DNA, the CDR3 is TGTGCCAGCAGTTTTTCGGGTAGAACAACTAATGAAAAACTGTTTTTT. Amino acids: CASSFSGRTTNEKLFF.

CDR3 in amino acids: CASSPFSGGAYEQFF. DNA for the CDR3: TGTGCCAGCAGTCCGTTTAGCGGGGGGGCCTATGAGCAGTTCTTC. This chain uses TRBV2 with TRBJ2-1, with TRBD2 matching 11 bases. Germline V gene lookup returns CDR1 SNHLY and CDR2 FYNNEI. The CDR3 totals 15 residues. Unmatched junction bases numbered 8, after V lost 5 bases and J lost 8 bases.

The table lists this clonotype with many counts. The CDR3 loop is CASSQGLLNYGYTF. The CDR3 coding sequence is TGTGCCAGCAGCCAAGGCCTGCTTAACTATGGCTACACCTTC. V is TRBV14 and J is TRBJ1-2, with no clear D. The CDR3 is 14 amino acids. V shed 1 base and J shed 1 base, with 7 bases lying between them. Germline assignment: CDR1 SGHDN and CDR2 FVKESK. Supplemented by reference TRBV14 and TRBJ1-2, the full variable domain reads EAGVTQFPSHSVIEKGQTVTLRCDPISGHDNLYWYRRVMGKEIKFLLHFVKESKQDESGMPNNRFLAERTGGTYSTLKVQPAELEDSGVYFCASSQGLLNYGYTFGSGTRLTVV.

There are many counts of this clonotype. The chain links TRBV7-6 to TRBJ2-7; D is unresolved. V shed 2 bases and J shed 2 bases, with 10 bases lying between them. CDR1 is SGHVS and CDR2 is FNYEAQ in the germline V gene. The CDR3 loop spans 14 amino acids. CDR3 nucleotide sequence: TGTGCCAGCAGCTTAAGTGCGGCCCCCTACGAGCAGTACTTC. Amino acid sequence: CASSLSAAPYEQYF.

V is TRBV7-9 and J is TRBJ1-3, with unresolved D. The CDR3 totals 18 residues. From germline, CDR1 is SEHNR and CDR2 FQNEAQ (reference sequence). V lost 4 bases, J lost 2 bases, and 21 bases lay in between. The CDR3 bases are TGTGCCAGCAGCTCGGACCTCCGGGTCCCACAAACTGGAAACACCATATATTTT. It yields the protein CASSSDLRVPQTGNTIYF. Full variable domain (remainder filled in from reference TRBV7-9 and TRBJ1-3): DTGVSQNPRHKITKRGQNVTFRCDPISEHNRLYWYRQTLGQGPEFLTYFQNEAQLEKSRLLSDRFSAERPKGSFSTLEIQRTEQGDSAMYLCASSSDLRVPQTGNTIYFGEGSWLTVV.

The sample holds many counts of this clonotype. This chain links TRBV12-3 or TRBV12-4 with TRBJ2-7; TRBD1 aligns across 10 bases. CDR3 length: 14 amino acids. The V segment lost 5 bases and the J segment 3 bases; nucleotides outside the gene matches: 4. In DNA form, the CDR3 reads TGTGCCAGCAGTCTGGGACAGGGGTTCTACGAGCAGTACTTC. Its protein is CASSLGQGFYEQYF.

The sample holds many counts of this clonotype. This chain connects TRBV15 to TRBJ2-2; no clear D. Germline loops: CDR1 LNHNV, CDR2 YYDKDF (reference sequence). CDR3 length equals 16 residues. Between the trimmed V and J ends, which lost 0 bases and 0 bases, there was a span of 8 bases. In DNA form, the CDR3 reads TGTGCCACCAGCAGAGATCCTCCCGCGAACACCGGGGAGCTGTTTTTT. It yields the protein CATSRDPPANTGELFF.

The chain links TRBV5-1 to TRBJ2-1; 8 positions agree with TRBD2. This CDR3 has 16 amino acids. CDR1 is SGHRS and CDR2 is YFSETQ in the germline V gene. V was clipped by 4 bases and J by 12 bases; unmatched bases: 18. CDR3 nucleotides: TGCGCCAGCAGCGCATCGGCTAGCGGGCAGGCCAGGGGGCAGTTCTTC. Its protein product is CASSASASGQARGQFF. The full variable domain, its missing parts supplied by reference TRBV5-1 and TRBJ2-1, is KAGVTQTPRYLIKTRGQQVTLSCSPISGHRSVSWYQQTPGQGLQFLFEYFSETQRNKGNFPGRFSGRQFSNSRSEMNVSTLELGDSALYLCASSASASGQARGQFFGPGTRLTVL.

Many counts were recorded for this clonotype. The chain joins TRBV6-1 to TRBJ2-1; TRBD2 matches at 12 bases. CDR1 and CDR2 (germline): MNHNS, SASEGT. V gave up 10 bases and J gave up 15 bases; unmatched junction bases: 16. The CDR3 has 14 amino acids. The DNA of the CDR3 is TGTGCCACAAGACTAGCGGGGGCTCCCTCCCTTGGGTTCTTC. It translates to CATRLAGAPSLGFF.

A word on this clonotype: A clone one base away is much larger, so this may be a read error. The rearrangement links TRBV10-3 to TRBJ1-1; perhaps TRBD1 as D (5 bases). This CDR3 has 14 residues. Germline-derived CDR1 and CDR2 are ENHRY and SYGVKD. The V gene lost 0 bases and the J gene lost 1 base, with 6 bases spanning the gap. The CDR3 DNA follows: TGTGCCATCAGTGAGTCGGGACGGAACACTGAAGCTTTCTTT. Its protein is CAISESGRNTEAFF.

This clonotype was seen many times. The CDR3 here is CASSPEADSYGYTF. CDR3 nucleotides: TGTGCCAGCTCACCAGAGGCAGATTCCTATGGCTACACCTTC. The V gene is TRBV18, the J gene TRBJ1-2; no clear D gene. The germline V gene encodes CDR1 KGHSH and CDR2 LQKENI. Trimming took off 2 bases at V and 4 bases at J, with 11 bases between the two ends. This CDR3 has 14 residues.

This clonotype showed up just a few times. V gene TRBV4-1 combines with J gene TRBJ2-5; perhaps TRBD2 as D (6 bases). Germline assignment: CDR1 MGHRA and CDR2 YSYEKL. Trimming left V 4 bases short and J 3 bases short, with 15 bases between. This CDR3 is built from 15 residues. CDR3 bases: TGCGCCAGCAGCCGGGGACTGCTCATTAAAGAGACCCAGTACTTC. Its protein product is CASSRGLLIKETQYF.

This clonotype showed up many times. This sequence joins TRBV20-1 and TRBJ2-7, with D possibly being TRBD1 or TRBD2 (6 bases each). V lost 7 bases to trimming and J lost 5 bases, with 18 bases between them. The germline CDR1 and CDR2 sequences are DFQATT and SNEGSKA (reference sequence). The CDR3 sequence is 13 residues long. Here the CDR3 DNA reads TGCAGTGATAGGAAGGGGGGAACGAACGAGCAGTACTTC. It codes for CSDRKGGTNEQYF.

The J gene is TRBJ1-1, the V gene TRBV20-1; D is perhaps TRBD1 (6 bases). The CDR3 runs to 13 residues. The germline V gene has CDR1 DFQATT and CDR2 SNEGSKA (reference sequence). Trimming pared 5 bases from V and 7 bases from J, leaving 17 bases between. The CDR3 nucleotides are TGCAGTGCTGGCCCCCCGGGGGCGGATGAAGCTTTCTTT. It codes for CSAGPPGADEAFF.

A note on this clonotype: This may arise from a read error, as a much more abundant clone is one base away. The CDR3 loop is CASSPILVANTGKLFF. The CDR3 nucleotides are TGTGCCAGCTCCCCTATCCTAGTGGCGAACACCGGGAAGCTGTTTTTT. The chain employs TRBV18 and TRBJ2-2; possible D gene TRBD2, 5 bases. From germline, CDR1 is KGHSH and CDR2 LQKENI. The CDR3 runs 16 residues.

At least ten counts were recorded for this clonotype. V usage is TRBV19 and J usage is TRBJ2-1, with a tentative D call TRBD1 (6 bases). The CDR3 covers 13 residues. Germline V gene lookup returns CDR1 LNHDA and CDR2 SQIVND (reference sequence). The V and J ends lost 3 bases and 9 bases respectively, with 12 bases between them. The CDR3 reads CASSMDRLSEQFF. CDR3 DNA sequence: TGTGCCAGTAGTATGGACAGACTGAGTGAGCAGTTCTTC.

There are many counts of this clonotype. V usage is TRBV18 and J usage is TRBJ2-5; the D call may be TRBD1 or TRBD2 (5 bases each). V dropped 3 bases and J dropped 1 base, with 12 bases sitting between them. The germline V gene has CDR1 KGHSH and CDR2 LQKENI. The CDR3 totals 15 residues. The CDR3 spells CASSPPGRIQETQYF. In DNA form, the CDR3 reads TGTGCCAGCTCACCGCCGGGACGAATCCAAGAGACCCAGTACTTC.

In its sample, this clonotype was seen many times. This chain connects TRBV30 to TRBJ1-1, with TRBD1 matching 7 bases. The V gene end was trimmed by 0 bases and the J gene end by 3 bases; junction bases not matched to a gene: 1. The CDR3 has 13 amino acids. Germline CDR1 GTSNPN, CDR2 SVGIG (reference sequence). CDR3: CAWSVDRDTEAFF. The CDR3 DNA sequence: TGTGCCTGGAGTGTAGACAGGGACACTGAAGCTTTCTTT. The entire variable domain, with the rest obtained from reference TRBV30 and TRBJ1-1, is as follows: SQTIHQWPATLVQPVGSPLSLECTVEGTSNPNLYWYRQAAGRGLQLLFYSVGIGQISSEVPQNLSASRPQDRQFILSSKKLLLSDSGFYLCAWSVDRDTEAFFGQGTRLTVV.

This clonotype was seen ten or more times. The chain carries TRBV28 and TRBJ1-2; tentatively, D is TRBD1 (6 bases). The V gene lost 5 bases and the J gene lost 4 bases, with 14 bases spanning the gap. This CDR3 is built from 14 residues. The V gene's germline CDR1 is MDHEN and CDR2 SYDVKM. CDR3 loop: CASSLSGDTYGYTF. Written as DNA, the CDR3 is TGTGCCAGCAGTCTTAGCGGGGACACCTATGGCTACACCTTC.

The chain combines TRBV7-2 with TRBJ2-7, with 8 bases identical to TRBD1. V was pared by 4 bases and J by 3 bases, with 5 bases of the junction left unmatched. Germline lookup yields CDR1 SGHTA and CDR2 FQGNSA. CDR3 length equals 14 residues. The CDR3 sequence is CASSYLDRDYEQYF. The CDR3, as DNA: TGTGCCAGCAGCTATCTGGACAGGGACTACGAGCAGTACTTC.

The chain combines TRBV2 with TRBJ2-1, with 10 bases fitting TRBD2. V lost 6 bases to trimming and J lost 8 bases; unmatched junction nucleotides: 13. The CDR3 consists of 16 residues. Germline CDR1 and CDR2: SNHLY and FYNNEI. The CDR3, as DNA: TGTGCCAGCAGCGGCCCAAGCGGGGGGGCTGTTGATGAGCAGTTCTTC. Protein product: CASSGPSGGAVDEQFF.

This clonotype was counted many times. The V call is TRBV28, the J call TRBJ2-2; D might be TRBD1 (7 bases). CDR3 length equals 15 residues. The V gene's germline CDR1 is MDHEN and CDR2 SYDVKM. The V end lost 6 bases, the J end lost 1 base, and 12 bases lay between the germline ends. CDR3 residues: CASSPGDRNTGELFF. As DNA, the CDR3 is TGTGCCAGCAGCCCGGGGGACAGGAACACCGGGGAGCTGTTTTTT.

This clonotype was found once. V gene TRBV11-2 combines with J gene TRBJ2-1; TRBD2 agrees at 16 bases. Germline V CDR1 and CDR2: SGHAT, FQNNGV. There are 16 residues in the CDR3. With 8 bases clipped from V and 7 bases from J, the junction kept 8 bases outside the gene matches. CDR3 sequence reads: CASAGAGLAGGNEQFF. Written as DNA, the CDR3 is TGTGCCAGCGCCGGAGCGGGACTAGCGGGGGGGAATGAGCAGTTCTTC. Filled out from reference TRBV11-2 and TRBJ2-1, the complete variable domain reads EAGVAQSPRYKIIEKRQSVAFWCNPISGHATLYWYQQILGQGPKLLIQFQNNGVVDDSQLPKDRFSAERLKGVDSTLKIQPAKLEDSAVYLCASAGAGLAGGNEQFFGPGTRLTVL.

Points on this clonotype: A much larger clone is a single base away; this may be a read error. This sequence joins TRBV18 and TRBJ2-2, with D possibly TRBD2 on 5 matching bases. The CDR3 consists of 12 residues. Germline V CDR1 and CDR2: KGHSH, LQKENI. CDR3 region: CASSPGPGELVF. CDR3 nucleotides: TGTGCCAGCTCACCAGGTCCCGGGGAGCTGGTTTTT.

This clonotype occurred many times. The chain uses TRBV12-3 or TRBV12-4 and TRBJ2-7; perhaps TRBD2 as D (6 bases). Trimming cost V 3 bases and J 3 bases, with 12 bases left between them. This CDR3 has 14 residues. The CDR3 region is CASSLGREDYEQYF. CDR3 bases: TGTGCCAGCAGTTTGGGCAGGGAGGACTACGAGCAGTACTTC.

This clonotype was picked up many times. This sequence joins TRBV7-8 and TRBJ1-2, with 9 bases lining up with TRBD1. The CDR3 has 14 residues. V lost 5 bases to trimming and J lost 3 bases; unmatched junction nucleotides: 4. Germline CDR1 and CDR2: SGHVS and FQNEAQ. The CDR3, as DNA: TGTGCCAGCAGCGTAGACAGGGGGGACTATGGCTACACCTTC. Translated, it gives CASSVDRGDYGYTF.